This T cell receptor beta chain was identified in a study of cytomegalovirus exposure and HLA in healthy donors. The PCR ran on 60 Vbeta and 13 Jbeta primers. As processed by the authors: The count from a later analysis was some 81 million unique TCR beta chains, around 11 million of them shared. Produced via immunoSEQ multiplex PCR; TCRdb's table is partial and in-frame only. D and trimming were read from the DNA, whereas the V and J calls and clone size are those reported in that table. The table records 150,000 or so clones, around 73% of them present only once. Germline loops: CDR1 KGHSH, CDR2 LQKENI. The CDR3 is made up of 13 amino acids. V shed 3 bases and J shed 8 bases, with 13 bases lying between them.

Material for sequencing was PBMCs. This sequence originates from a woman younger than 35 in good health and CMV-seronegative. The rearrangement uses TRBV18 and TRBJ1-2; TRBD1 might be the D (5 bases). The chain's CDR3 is CASSPSLGEGYTF. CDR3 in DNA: TGTGCCAGCTCACCCTCTTTAGGGGAAGGCTACACCTTC.